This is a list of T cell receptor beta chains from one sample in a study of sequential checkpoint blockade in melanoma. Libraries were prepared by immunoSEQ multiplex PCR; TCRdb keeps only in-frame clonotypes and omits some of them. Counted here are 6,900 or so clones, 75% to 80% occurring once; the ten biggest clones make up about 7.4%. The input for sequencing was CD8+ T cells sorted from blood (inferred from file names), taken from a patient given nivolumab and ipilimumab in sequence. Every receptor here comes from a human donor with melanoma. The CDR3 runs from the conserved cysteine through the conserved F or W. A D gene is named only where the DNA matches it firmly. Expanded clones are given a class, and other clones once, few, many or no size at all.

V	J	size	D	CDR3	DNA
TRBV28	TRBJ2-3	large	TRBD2	CASSSFSGGLDVGILTDTQYF	TGTGCCAGCAGTTCATTTTCCGGGGGACTAGACGTCGGTATACTCACAGATACGCAGTATTTT
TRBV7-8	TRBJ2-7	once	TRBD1	CASSLGDRGRREYF	TGTGCCAGCAGCTTAGGCGACAGGGGGCGCAGGGAGTACTTC
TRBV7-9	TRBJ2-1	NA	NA	CASSGRLGEQFF	TGTGCCAGCAGCGGGCGACTAGGGGAGCAGTTCTTC
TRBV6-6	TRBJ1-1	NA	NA	CASSYVEGTEAFF	TGTGCCAGCAGTTACGTGGAGGGCACTGAAGCTTTCTTT
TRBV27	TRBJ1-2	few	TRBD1	CASSLMGQGRGYTF	TGTGCCAGCAGTTTGATGGGACAGGGGAGAGGCTACACCTTC
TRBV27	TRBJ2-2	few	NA	CASSFGGGTGELFF	TGTGCCAGCAGTTTCGGGGGTGGGACCGGGGAGCTGTTTTTT
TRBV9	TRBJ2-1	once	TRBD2	CASSTRLLAGGVEQFF	TGTGCCAGCAGCACCCGGTTACTAGCGGGAGGGGTTGAGCAGTTCTTC
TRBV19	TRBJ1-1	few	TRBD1	CASTFGTGIGEAFF	TGTGCCAGTACCTTTGGGACAGGGATCGGTGAAGCTTTCTTT
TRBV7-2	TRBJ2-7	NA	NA	CASSFRGHEQYF	TGTGCCAGCAGCTTTAGGGGCCACGAGCAGTACTTC
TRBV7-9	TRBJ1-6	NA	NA	CASSFKWENSPLHF	TGTGCCAGCAGCTTTAAATGGGAGAATTCACCCCTCCACTTT
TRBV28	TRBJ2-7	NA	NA	CASSFDSPGEQYF	TGTGCCAGCAGTTTCGACTCACCGGGCGAGCAGTACTTC
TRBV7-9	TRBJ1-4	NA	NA	CASSLLQANEKLFF	TGTGCCAGCAGCTTATTACAGGCGAACGAAAAACTGTTTTTT
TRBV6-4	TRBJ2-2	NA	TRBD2	CASSPGTSFDTGELFF	TGTGCCAGCAGTCCCGGGACTAGCTTCGACACCGGGGAGCTGTTTTTT
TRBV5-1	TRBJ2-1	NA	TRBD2	CASSLVPAGGYNEQFF	TGCGCCAGCAGCTTGGTTCCGGCGGGAGGCTACAATGAGCAGTTCTTC
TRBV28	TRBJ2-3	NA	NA	CASSFATPQYF	TGTGCCAGCAGTTTTGCTACCCCGCAGTATTTT
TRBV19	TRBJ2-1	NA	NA	CASSYRGGNEQFF	TGTGCCAGTAGCTATAGGGGCGGCAATGAGCAGTTCTTC
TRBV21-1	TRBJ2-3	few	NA	CASSKESRERLSTDTQYF	TGTGCCAGCAGCAAAGAAAGCCGGGAGCGATTAAGCACAGATACGCAGTATTTT
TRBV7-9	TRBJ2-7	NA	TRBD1	CASSLWGGTGSSYEQYF	TGTGCCAGCAGCTTATGGGGTGGGACAGGGAGCTCCTACGAGCAGTACTTC
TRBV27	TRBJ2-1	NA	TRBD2	CASSPLGLATYNEQFF	TGTGCCAGCAGTCCACTGGGACTAGCGACCTACAATGAGCAGTTCTTC
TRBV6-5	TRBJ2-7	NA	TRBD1	CASSEETGGYEQYF	TGTGCCAGCAGTGAGGAAACAGGGGGCTACGAGCAGTACTTC
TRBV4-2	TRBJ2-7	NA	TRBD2	CASSGTSGRTYEQYF	TGTGCCAGCAGCGGCACTAGCGGAAGGACTTACGAGCAGTACTTC
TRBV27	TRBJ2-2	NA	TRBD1	CASTGQGNGELFF	TGTGCCAGCACCGGACAGGGAAACGGGGAGCTGTTTTTT
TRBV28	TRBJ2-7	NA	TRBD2	CASSFWRRLAGGPHEQYF	TGTGCCAGCAGTTTTTGGCGTCGATTAGCGGGAGGGCCCCACGAGCAGTACTTC
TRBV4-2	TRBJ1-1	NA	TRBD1	CASSFRPQGGNTEAFF	TGTGCCAGCAGCTTCCGCCCACAGGGGGGGAACACTGAAGCTTTCTTT
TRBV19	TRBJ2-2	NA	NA	CASSIGAGRTGELFF	TGTGCCAGTAGTATCGGGGCAGGGAGGACCGGGGAGCTGTTTTTT
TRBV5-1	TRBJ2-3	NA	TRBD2	CASSYLLERESFTDTQYF	TGCGCCAGCAGCTACCTACTAGAGCGGGAGAGCTTCACAGATACGCAGTATTTT
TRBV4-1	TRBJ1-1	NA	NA	CASSQNSGTEAFF	TGCGCCAGCAGCCAAAACTCGGGCACTGAAGCTTTCTTT
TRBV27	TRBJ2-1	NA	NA	CASRGSSYNEQFF	TGTGCCAGCAGGGGGAGCTCCTACAATGAGCAGTTCTTC
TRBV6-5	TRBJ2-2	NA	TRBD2	CASSSPAGVAGELFF	TGTGCCAGCAGTAGCCCAGCGGGAGTGGCCGGGGAGCTGTTTTTT
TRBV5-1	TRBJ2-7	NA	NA	CASSYGLSYEQYF	TGCGCCAGCAGCTACGGACTATCCTACGAGCAGTACTTC
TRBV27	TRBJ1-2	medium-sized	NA	CASSLAVGLEKGYTF	TGTGCCAGCAGTTTAGCCGTAGGCCTGGAGAAGGGCTACACCTTC
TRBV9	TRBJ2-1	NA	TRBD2	CASSRLAGVYNEQFF	TGTGCCAGCAGCCGCCTAGCGGGAGTTTACAATGAGCAGTTCTTC